A selection of T cell receptor beta chains follows, all from one sample in a study of human T cells and chemical hapten exposure. TCRdb redid the calling of the 5' RACE reads with MiXCR, one entry per CDR3 protein. The repertoire has 81,000 or so distinct CDR3 sequences, less than 9.5% of them found once; the top ten carry approximately 2.5%. The receptor source for this set is a male donor in good health. Both conserved end residues are part of each CDR3. A D gene is named only where the DNA matches it firmly. Rows give clone size only sometimes, using once, few, many, or a class for an expanded clone.

j_gene: TRBJ2-3
d_gene: TRBD1
v_gene: TRBV25-1
abundance: few
CDR3nt: TGTGCCAGCAGTATGGGACAGGGGGCATCAGATACGCAGTATTTT
CDR3aa: CASSMGQGASDTQYF

j_gene: TRBJ1-4
d_gene: .
v_gene: TRBV6-5
abundance: .
CDR3nt: TGTGCCAGCAGATCGGGAGGGCAGGGGAATGAAAAACTGTTTTTT
CDR3aa: CASRSGGQGNEKLFF

j_gene: TRBJ1-5
d_gene: .
v_gene: TRBV12-3/TRBV12-4
abundance: many
CDR3nt: TGTGCCAGCAGTTTAGAAGGGCATCAGCCCCAGCATTTT
CDR3aa: CASSLEGHQPQHF

j_gene: TRBJ2-1
d_gene: TRBD2
v_gene: TRBV27
abundance: many
CDR3nt: TGTGCCAGCAGCCCGGGACTAGCGGGGGGGAATGAGCAGTTCTTC
CDR3aa: CASSPGLAGGNEQFF

j_gene: TRBJ2-7
d_gene: TRBD1
v_gene: TRBV29-1
abundance: .
CDR3nt: TGCAGCGTTGTGACAGGGGGCCACGAGCAGTACTTC
CDR3aa: CSVVTGGHEQYF

j_gene: TRBJ2-3
d_gene: .
v_gene: TRBV21-1
abundance: many
CDR3nt: TGTGCCAGCAGACCGCCGGGACAGGGTCCAGATACGCAGTATTTT
CDR3aa: CASRPPGQGPDTQYF

j_gene: TRBJ1-5
d_gene: .
v_gene: TRBV12-3/TRBV12-4
abundance: .
CDR3nt: TGTGCCAGCAGCGGACCTCGAGGCGCGGTTCAGCCCCAGCATTTT
CDR3aa: CASSGPRGAVQPQHF

j_gene: TRBJ2-3
d_gene: .
v_gene: TRBV6-6
abundance: few
CDR3nt: TGTGCCAGCAGTTACCAAAGGGCGGCAAGAGTGACAGATACGCAGTATTTT
CDR3aa: CASSYQRAARVTDTQYF

j_gene: TRBJ1-1
d_gene: .
v_gene: TRBV6-2/TRBV6-3
abundance: many
CDR3nt: TGTGCCAGCAGTTACTCGAGAAGGGAGGGCACTGAAGCTTTCTTT
CDR3aa: CASSYSRREGTEAFF

j_gene: TRBJ1-5
d_gene: TRBD1
v_gene: TRBV7-3
abundance: few
CDR3nt: TGTGCCAGCAGCTTACATGGGCAGGGGGCGAAGGGCAATCAGCCCCAGCATTTT
CDR3aa: CASSLHGQGAKGNQPQHF

j_gene: TRBJ2-7
d_gene: .
v_gene: TRBV6-5
abundance: many
CDR3nt: TGTGCCAGCAGGGACCCCTCTTCTTTCTACGAGCAGTACTTC
CDR3aa: CASRDPSSFYEQYF

j_gene: TRBJ1-6
d_gene: .
v_gene: TRBV6-6
abundance: many
CDR3nt: TGTGCCGGCCGGGGCAGGGCGGATTCACCCCTCCACTTT
CDR3aa: CAGRGRADSPLHF

j_gene: TRBJ1-3
d_gene: .
v_gene: TRBV20-1
abundance: .
CDR3nt: TGCAGTGCTAGAGATCCGCAGTCTGGAAACACCATATATTTT
CDR3aa: CSARDPQSGNTIYF

j_gene: TRBJ1-1
d_gene: .
v_gene: TRBV5-6
abundance: few
CDR3nt: TGTGCCAGCAAGGTGGGGTTGAGGACTGAAGCTTTCTTT
CDR3aa: CASKVGLRTEAFF

j_gene: TRBJ2-1
d_gene: TRBD1
v_gene: TRBV7-9
abundance: few
CDR3nt: TGTGCCAGCAGCTTAGTCTGGGACAGAGACAATGAGCAGTTCTTC
CDR3aa: CASSLVWDRDNEQFF

j_gene: TRBJ2-7
d_gene: .
v_gene: TRBV6-6
abundance: .
CDR3nt: TGTGCCAGCAGTTACCCGGGTTCCGGCTCCTACGAGCAGTACTTC
CDR3aa: CASSYPGSGSYEQYF

j_gene: TRBJ1-2
d_gene: .
v_gene: TRBV7-3
abundance: many
CDR3nt: TGTGCCAGCAGCTTACAGGGAGGCTATGGCTACACCTTC
CDR3aa: CASSLQGGYGYTF

j_gene: TRBJ2-7
d_gene: TRBD1
v_gene: TRBV6-2/TRBV6-3
abundance: few
CDR3nt: TGTGCCAGCAGTTACTCGTGGACAGGGGTTAACTACGAGCAGTACTTC
CDR3aa: CASSYSWTGVNYEQYF

j_gene: TRBJ1-2
d_gene: .
v_gene: TRBV14
abundance: few
CDR3nt: TGTGCCAGCAGCCAAGATATCAGGGACAACTATGGCTACACCTTC
CDR3aa: CASSQDIRDNYGYTF

j_gene: TRBJ1-1
d_gene: .
v_gene: TRBV24-1
abundance: .
CDR3nt: TGTGCCACCAGTGATGGCAGCGAGAACACTGAAGCTTTCTTT
CDR3aa: CATSDGSENTEAFF

j_gene: TRBJ2-7
d_gene: .
v_gene: TRBV12-3/TRBV12-4
abundance: .
CDR3nt: TGTGCCAGCACCCCCAGGAACGGTTTGGGCTACGAGCAGTACTTC
CDR3aa: CASTPRNGLGYEQYF

j_gene: TRBJ1-1
d_gene: .
v_gene: TRBV5-1
abundance: .
CDR3nt: TGCGCCAGCAGCCGAATCGGACAGACCTTAGGGACTGAAGCTTTCTTT
CDR3aa: CASSRIGQTLGTEAFF

j_gene: TRBJ1-2
d_gene: .
v_gene: TRBV29-1
abundance: few
CDR3nt: TGCAGCGTTGAAGGGTCTAACTATGGCGACACCTTC
CDR3aa: CSVEGSNYGDTF

j_gene: TRBJ1-2
d_gene: .
v_gene: TRBV30
abundance: few
CDR3nt: TGTGCCTGGAGTCCCAGCGGGAATGTTGGCTACACCTTC
CDR3aa: CAWSPSGNVGYTF

j_gene: TRBJ2-7
d_gene: .
v_gene: TRBV6-2/TRBV6-3
abundance: few
CDR3nt: TGTGCCAGCAGTCCCCCCGGACAGCCCTCCTACGAGCAGTACTTC
CDR3aa: CASSPPGQPSYEQYF

j_gene: TRBJ2-1
d_gene: .
v_gene: TRBV20-1
abundance: many
CDR3nt: TGCAGTGCACCCGGGACTCTGGACTACAATGAGCAGTTCTTC
CDR3aa: CSAPGTLDYNEQFF

j_gene: TRBJ2-5
d_gene: .
v_gene: TRBV4-3
abundance: many
CDR3nt: TGCGCCAGCAGCCAAGATCAGACAGGTCAAGAGACCCAGTACTTC
CDR3aa: CASSQDQTGQETQYF

j_gene: TRBJ1-6
d_gene: TRBD1
v_gene: TRBV20-1
abundance: many
CDR3nt: TGCAGTGCTAGAAGTCAGGGGGCCCTCTCCTATAATTCACCCCTCCACTTT
CDR3aa: CSARSQGALSYNSPLHF

j_gene: TRBJ2-7
d_gene: TRBD1
v_gene: TRBV20-1
abundance: many
CDR3nt: TGCAGTGCGTCTCTACGGACAGGTTCCTACGAGCAGTACTTC
CDR3aa: CSASLRTGSYEQYF

j_gene: TRBJ1-1
d_gene: TRBD1
v_gene: TRBV27
abundance: .
CDR3nt: TGTGCCAGCAGTACCCCGACAGGGATGAACACTGAAGCTTTCTTT
CDR3aa: CASSTPTGMNTEAFF

j_gene: TRBJ2-1
d_gene: TRBD2
v_gene: TRBV4-1
abundance: many
CDR3nt: TGCGCCAGCAGCCAAGATAGGACTAGCGGGGACTGGTATGAGCAGTTCTTC
CDR3aa: CASSQDRTSGDWYEQFF

j_gene: TRBJ2-3
d_gene: TRBD2
v_gene: TRBV2
abundance: few
CDR3nt: TGTGCCAGCAGTGAACCGAAACCAAGACTAGCGGGGTACACAGATACGCAGTATTTT
CDR3aa: CASSEPKPRLAGYTDTQYF

j_gene: TRBJ1-1
d_gene: .
v_gene: TRBV6-5
abundance: .
CDR3nt: TGTGCCAGCAGTTACGGTAACCCAGGGGCAATGAACACTGAAGCTTTCTTT
CDR3aa: CASSYGNPGAMNTEAFF

j_gene: TRBJ1-4
d_gene: .
v_gene: TRBV12-5
abundance: many
CDR3nt: TGTGCTAGTGGTTTGCGGGACACGGGAAGAGAAAAACTGTTTTTT
CDR3aa: CASGLRDTGREKLFF

j_gene: TRBJ1-5
d_gene: .
v_gene: TRBV12-3/TRBV12-4
abundance: .
CDR3nt: TGTGCCAGCAGTTTGGAACATCAGCCCCAGCATTTT
CDR3aa: CASSLEHQPQHF

j_gene: TRBJ2-3
d_gene: .
v_gene: TRBV7-9
abundance: few
CDR3nt: TGTGCCAGCAGCCCCGTGGCGGGCGCAGATACGCAGTATTTT
CDR3aa: CASSPVAGADTQYF

j_gene: TRBJ2-3
d_gene: .
v_gene: TRBV2
abundance: many
CDR3nt: TGTGCCAGCAGACCATTCGCGACGGGACAATTGGCAGATACGCAGTATTTT
CDR3aa: CASRPFATGQLADTQYF

j_gene: TRBJ1-5
d_gene: .
v_gene: TRBV7-2
abundance: few
CDR3nt: TGTGCCAGCAGCTTAGCGTGGAATAGCAATCAGCCCCAGCATTTT
CDR3aa: CASSLAWNSNQPQHF

j_gene: TRBJ2-3
d_gene: TRBD1
v_gene: TRBV29-1
abundance: .
CDR3nt: TGCAGCGTTGAAGGGGGACAGGGGGCAACGGATACGCAGTATTTT
CDR3aa: CSVEGGQGATDTQYF

j_gene: TRBJ1-4
d_gene: TRBD1
v_gene: TRBV20-1
abundance: many
CDR3nt: TGCAGTGCTGACGACAGGGCAAGTGAAAAACTGTTTTTT
CDR3aa: CSADDRASEKLFF

j_gene: TRBJ2-3
d_gene: .
v_gene: TRBV6-9
abundance: many
CDR3nt: TGTGCCAGCAGCTACCGGGACCCAAGGGCAGATACGCAGTATTTT
CDR3aa: CASSYRDPRADTQYF

j_gene: TRBJ2-7
d_gene: TRBD1
v_gene: TRBV14
abundance: many
CDR3nt: TGTGCCAGCAGCCAGGGACAGGGAATCTACGAGCAGTACTTC
CDR3aa: CASSQGQGIYEQYF

j_gene: TRBJ2-7
d_gene: .
v_gene: TRBV28
abundance: many
CDR3nt: TGTGCCAGCAGTTTATTCCCGGACGGGGACTACGAGCAGTACTTC
CDR3aa: CASSLFPDGDYEQYF

j_gene: TRBJ2-7
d_gene: TRBD2
v_gene: TRBV7-9
abundance: many
CDR3nt: TGTGCCAGCAGCTTGGGTCTAGCGGGGACCTACGAGCAGTACTTC
CDR3aa: CASSLGLAGTYEQYF

j_gene: TRBJ1-1
d_gene: .
v_gene: TRBV20-1
abundance: many
CDR3nt: TGCAGGGCGGGCGCGAGGACTGAAGCTTTCTTT
CDR3aa: CRAGARTEAFF

j_gene: TRBJ1-1
d_gene: TRBD1
v_gene: TRBV9
abundance: few
CDR3nt: TGTGCCAGCAGCCCGGACAGGGACAACACTGAAGCTTTCTTT
CDR3aa: CASSPDRDNTEAFF

j_gene: TRBJ2-1
d_gene: TRBD2
v_gene: TRBV29-1
abundance: few
CDR3nt: TGCAGCGTTGAAGGGGCCCGGGCTAGCGGCCCCTACAATGAGCAGTTCTTC
CDR3aa: CSVEGARASGPYNEQFF

j_gene: TRBJ2-1
d_gene: TRBD2
v_gene: TRBV20-1
abundance: few
CDR3nt: TGCAGTGCAAACGGTCCCGGGACTAGCGGGCGCCCCTCCTACAATGAGCAGTTCTTC
CDR3aa: CSANGPGTSGRPSYNEQFF

j_gene: TRBJ1-5
d_gene: TRBD1
v_gene: TRBV6-5
abundance: .
CDR3nt: TGTGCCAGCAGTCCGACAGGGTCCAGCAATCAGCCCCAGCATTTT
CDR3aa: CASSPTGSSNQPQHF

j_gene: TRBJ2-7
d_gene: .
v_gene: TRBV21-1
abundance: .
CDR3nt: TGTGCCAGCAGCAAAGAGCAGCGGGAGGTTGAAGAGCAGTACTTC
CDR3aa: CASSKEQREVEEQYF

j_gene: TRBJ2-2
d_gene: TRBD2
v_gene: TRBV29-1
abundance: few
CDR3nt: TGCAGCGTTGATATAGCGGGAGAAGGGGGGCCCGGGGAGCTGTTTTTT
CDR3aa: CSVDIAGEGGPGELFF

j_gene: TRBJ2-1
d_gene: TRBD2
v_gene: TRBV5-1
abundance: .
CDR3nt: TGCGCCAGCAGCTTACTAGCGGGAGGCTACAATGAGCAGTTCTTC
CDR3aa: CASSLLAGGYNEQFF

j_gene: TRBJ2-5
d_gene: .
v_gene: TRBV7-2
abundance: .
CDR3nt: TGTGCCAGCAGCTTAGGGTTAGCGGCGTACCAAGAGACCCAGTACTTC
CDR3aa: CASSLGLAAYQETQYF

j_gene: TRBJ2-7
d_gene: .
v_gene: TRBV12-3/TRBV12-4
abundance: many
CDR3nt: TGTGCCAGCAGTTTTTCCCGGGGCACCGTGACCTACGAGCAGTACTTC
CDR3aa: CASSFSRGTVTYEQYF

j_gene: TRBJ1-5
d_gene: .
v_gene: TRBV15
abundance: few
CDR3nt: TGTGCCACCAGCAGAGATAAGGGGAATCAGCCCCAGCATTTT
CDR3aa: CATSRDKGNQPQHF